The clone carrying this TCR beta chain was observed a single time. The target antigen is unknown. Both subsets, CD45RA+ naive and CD45RA-negative memory, were split from the CD4+ cells. The data belong to a study of shared clonotypes between healthy human individuals. Replicate PCRs from sorted subsets contained approximately 220 ng DNA, which is 29,000 or so T cell genomes. Authors' processing steps: Filtering differed for immunoSEQ, which gave only junction sequences without quality scores. The protocol was immunoSEQ multiplex PCR, while the TCRdb copy is restricted to in-frame clones and leaves out a portion. From that table come the V and J calls and clone size; the DNA was used to work out D and trimming. The sample holds 150,000 to 200,000 clones, over 80% seen once. Overall study findings and caveats: Sampling was confined to blood; repertoires within tissues likely differ.

This receptor was identified in a woman in her thirties in good health. Sequenced material: naive CD4+ T cells sorted from blood. Subset here: CD45RA+ positively selected.

The CDR3 sequence: CASSQDPRDYDTGELFF. The CDR3 region has the DNA TGCGCCAGCAGCCAAGACCCCCGGGACTACGACACCGGGGAGCTGTTTTTT. This chain uses TRBV4-1 with TRBJ2-2, with 7 bases that match TRBD2. From germline, CDR1 is MGHRA and CDR2 YSYEKL. The CDR3 extends over 17 amino acids. With V trimmed by 0 bases and J by 3 bases, 7 bases remained unmatched.